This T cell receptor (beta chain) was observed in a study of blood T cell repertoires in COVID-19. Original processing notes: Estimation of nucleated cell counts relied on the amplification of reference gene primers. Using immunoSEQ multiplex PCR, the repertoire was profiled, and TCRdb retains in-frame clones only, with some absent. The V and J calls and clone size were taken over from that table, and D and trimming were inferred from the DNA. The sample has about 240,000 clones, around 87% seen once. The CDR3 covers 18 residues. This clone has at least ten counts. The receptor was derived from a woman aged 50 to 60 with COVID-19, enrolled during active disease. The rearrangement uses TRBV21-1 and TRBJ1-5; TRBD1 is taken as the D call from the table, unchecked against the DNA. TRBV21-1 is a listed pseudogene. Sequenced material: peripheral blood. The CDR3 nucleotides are TGTGCCAGCTGGATCGTGGTAGAAAGGGGTGTTCGCAATCAGCCCCAGCATTTT. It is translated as CASWIVVERGVRNQPQHF.